This entry lists 9 T cell receptor beta chains sequenced from one sample in a study of blood T cell repertoires in COVID-19 (dated by TCRdb to the early 2020s). Library preparation was by the immunoSEQ multiplex PCR assay. The source is immuneACCESS, and TCRdb retained only in-frame sequences with V and J called. Part of the clones is not carried over; for the studies checked, unresolved V genes explain less than half of this, and the remainder is unexplained. The sample table lists 250,000 to 300,000 clones, approximately 91% of them with a count of one. Clones ranked in the top ten supply roughly 10% of the sample. Material for sequencing was peripheral blood. These receptors were taken from a woman aged 30 to 39 with COVID-19, enrolled during active disease.

The V call is TRBV5-1, the J call TRBJ1-2; no firm D call. The CDR3 totals 13 residues. V shed 1 base and J shed 0 bases, with 4 bases lying between them. Germline CDR1 is SGHRS and CDR2 is YFSETQ. The CDR3 DNA is TGCGCCAGCAGCTTGTCGGCTAACTATGGCTACACCTTC. It translates to CASSLSANYGYTF.

The V and J genes are TRBV28 and TRBJ1-1, with a possible D match to TRBD1 (5 bases). The CDR3 covers 14 residues. V lost 6 bases and J lost 4, with 15 bases in between. Germline V gene sequence: CDR1 MDHEN, CDR2 SYDVKM. The CDR3 spells CASSPGVTATEAFF. CDR3 nucleotides: TGTGCCAGCAGCCCGGGGGTCACGGCCACTGAAGCTTTCTTT.

This chain connects TRBV5-4 to TRBJ2-5; D may be TRBD2 (6 bases). CDR3 size: 16 residues. V lost 5 bases and J 6 bases, leaving 23 bases between the germline ends. Germline V gene lookup returns CDR1 SGHNT and CDR2 YYREEE (reference sequence). This chain's CDR3 is CASSNYGSPREKTQYF. DNA for the CDR3: TGTGCCAGCAGTAACTACGGGAGTCCGAGGGAGAAGACCCAGTACTTC.

In its sample, this clone was seen once. This chain links TRBV7-9 with TRBJ1-1, with 10 bases lining up with TRBD1. The CDR3 spans 14 residues. After removal of 5 bases from V and 1 base from J, the junction contained 1 base not matched to a gene. CDR1 is SEHNR, CDR2 FQNEAQ, per germline (reference sequence). The CDR3 bases are TGTGCCAGCAGCGGGACAGGGGCGAACACTGAAGCTTTCTTT. Residues: CASSGTGANTEAFF. Combining the CDR3 with reference TRBV7-9 and TRBJ1-1 gives the whole variable domain DTGVSQNPRHKITKRGQNVTFRCDPISEHNRLYWYRQTLGQGPEFLTYFQNEAQLEKSRLLSDRFSAERPKGSFSTLEIQRTEQGDSAMYLCASSGTGANTEAFFGQGTRLTVV.

The rearrangement joins TRBV18 to TRBJ2-3, with D uncertain. The germline V gene has CDR1 KGHSH and CDR2 LQKENI. V lost 5 bases and J lost 0, with 9 bases in between. The length of the CDR3 is 14 residues. In DNA form, the CDR3 reads TGTGCCAGCTCAACGTCTACTAGCACAGATACGCAGTATTTT. Translation: CASSTSTSTDTQYF.

V gene TRBV12-3 or TRBV12-4 combines with J gene TRBJ1-1; D gene uncertain. The length of the CDR3 is 12 residues. Trimming took off 5 bases at V and 6 bases at J, with 10 bases between the two ends. CDR3 sequence: CASSLSYPEAFF. CDR3 coding DNA: TGTGCCAGCAGTCTCTCCTACCCTGAAGCTTTCTTT.

The V and J genes are TRBV28 and TRBJ2-7, with 7 bases lining up with TRBD2. The germline V gene has CDR1 MDHEN and CDR2 SYDVKM. There are 13 residues in the CDR3. V was pared by 6 bases and J by 2 bases, with 4 bases of the junction left unmatched. The CDR3 DNA is TGTGCCAGCAGCCCCAGCGGGACCTACGAGCAGTACTTC. Protein sequence: CASSPSGTYEQYF. Full variable domain (missing parts from reference TRBV28 and TRBJ2-7): DVKVTQSSRYLVKRTGEKVFLECVQDMDHENMFWYRQDPGLGLRLIYFSYDVKMKEKGDIPEGYSVSREKKERFSLILESASTNQTSMYLCASSPSGTYEQYFGPGTRLTVT.

The J gene is TRBJ2-1, the V gene TRBV28; 11 bases fit TRBD2. Germline CDR1 is MDHEN and CDR2 is SYDVKM. This CDR3 has 17 amino acids. V shed 6 bases and J 2 bases; nucleotides not matched to a gene: 9. The CDR3 here is CASRSGTSGPPYNEQFF. CDR3 DNA sequence: TGTGCCAGCAGATCCGGGACTAGCGGTCCCCCCTACAATGAGCAGTTCTTC.

The chain carries TRBV5-4 and TRBJ2-4; weak D call: TRBD2 (6 bases). CDR1 and CDR2 (germline): SGHNT, YYREEE (reference sequence). This CDR3 has 15 amino acids. The V end was cut by 2 bases, the J end by 2 bases, with 11 bases between. The CDR3 protein is CASSFSGSSKNIQYF. DNA for the CDR3: TGTGCCAGCAGCTTTAGCGGAAGCTCCAAAAACATTCAGTACTTC.